Reported below is one T cell receptor (beta chain). The antigen is undetermined. Authors' analysis steps: Across clinicopathological groups, CDR3 differences served as the basis for building a distant-metastasis classifier for papillary thyroid cancer. TCRdb recomputed clones from the PCR reads via MiXCR. The V and J calls reflect TCRdb's pipeline rather than the authors' work. The sample carries 35,000 to 50,000 clones, about 4.3% recorded once. The data belong to a study of metastatic and nonmetastatic thyroid tumors. Looking at the study overall: It was across blood and tumor or nodule tissue from malignant and benign thyroid patients that repertoires were compared. The study's findings and limits: TCR beta diversity was reportedly significantly higher in malignant thyroid tumors than benign nodules, in blood and tumor.

CDR1 MNHEY and CDR2 SVGEGT come from the germline V gene. The CDR3 runs to 16 residues. V shed 6 bases and J 4 bases; nucleotides not matched to a gene: 9. Until they underwent thyroid surgery, no patient had received any treatment. This TCR was sampled from a female donor with papillary thyroid cancer or a benign thyroid nodule (not recorded which). Some clones in this sample may be carry-over from other donors' samples. The chain combines TRBV6-2 or TRBV6-3 with TRBJ2-3; TRBD2 agrees at 11 bases. Sequenced: blood. This chain's CDR3 is CASSPDSGREADTQYF. The CDR3 DNA follows: TGTGCCAGCAGCCCCGATAGCGGGAGGGAGGCAGATACGCAGTATTTT.